Below, one T cell receptor beta chain is given with its context. Antigen specificity is unknown. The data stem from a study of human T cells and chemical hapten exposure. Regarding the study as a whole: The number of TCRs over 1 in 1000 frequency stayed unchanged after DPC.

Trimming stripped 3 bases from V and 1 base from J, with 9 bases between. The V gene's germline CDR1 is SGHTA and CDR2 FQGNSA. This CDR3 has 15 amino acids. One entry per CDR3 protein results from TCRdb running MiXCR on the 5' RACE reads. In the table there are 100,000 to 120,000 distinct CDR3 sequences, approximately 20% of which are singletons. RNA extraction used unfractionated whole blood as the source of total RNA. This chain joins TRBV7-2 and TRBJ2-2; D is ambiguous. The receptor's source is a human donor in good health. The CDR3 spells CASSFLPLNTGELFF. The CDR3 DNA follows: TGTGCCAGCAGCTTTCTACCTTTGAACACCGGGGAGCTGTTTTTT.